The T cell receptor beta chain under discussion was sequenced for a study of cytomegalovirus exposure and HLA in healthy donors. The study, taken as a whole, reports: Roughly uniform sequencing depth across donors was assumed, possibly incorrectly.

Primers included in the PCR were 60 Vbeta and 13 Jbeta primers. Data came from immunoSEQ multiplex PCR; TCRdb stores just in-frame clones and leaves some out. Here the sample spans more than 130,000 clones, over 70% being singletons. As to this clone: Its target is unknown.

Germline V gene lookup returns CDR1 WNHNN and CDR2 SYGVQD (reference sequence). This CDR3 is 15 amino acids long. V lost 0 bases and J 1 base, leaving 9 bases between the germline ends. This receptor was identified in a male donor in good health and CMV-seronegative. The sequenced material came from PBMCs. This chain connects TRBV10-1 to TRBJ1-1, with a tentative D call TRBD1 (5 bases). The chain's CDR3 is CASSESQRGNTEAFF. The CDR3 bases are TGCGCCAGCAGTGAGTCCCAAAGGGGGAACACTGAAGCTTTCTTT.